Shown below are 29 T cell receptor beta chains from a single sample sequenced in a study of T cell repertoires in cytomegalovirus infection. TCRdb reprocessed the reads with MiXCR, giving one entry per CDR3 protein. The sample contains some 450,000 distinct CDR3 sequences, 30% to 40% of which appear only once. The sequenced sample was PBMCs. Receptors originate from a human donor in good health (CMV status not recorded). Some clones in this sample may be carry-over from other donors' samples.

The sample holds many counts of this clonotype. The CDR3 region is CASSFGTGTEQYF. DNA of the CDR3: TGTGCCAGCAGCTTCGGGACAGGGACCGAGCAGTACTTC. This chain joins TRBV7-6 and TRBJ2-7, with 9 bases identical to TRBD1. Trimming removed 3 bases from V and 6 bases from J; junction bases left unmatched: 3. From germline, CDR1 is SGHVS and CDR2 FNYEAQ. This CDR3 has 13 residues.

V and J are TRBV11-2 and TRBJ1-4; TRBD1 matches at 10 bases. CDR1 SGHAT and CDR2 FQNNGV come from the germline V gene. The length of the CDR3 is 21 residues. The V and J ends lost 1 base and 3 bases, in that order; junction bases with no gene match: 17. Written as DNA, the CDR3 is TGTGCCAGCAGCTTAGGAGAACAGACGCTCCGGGACAGGGGCCCTAATGAAAAACTGTTTTTT. This gives the protein CASSLGEQTLRDRGPNEKLFF.

The chain couples TRBV4-3 to TRBJ1-6, with a possible D match to TRBD1 (6 bases). Looked up from germline, CDR1 is LGHNA and CDR2 is YSLEER. V was shortened by 7 bases and J by 5 bases, with 24 bases between the two germline ends. This CDR3 is built from 18 residues. CDR3 protein: CASILSTGHGGNNSPLHF. Here the CDR3 DNA reads TGCGCCAGCATCCTTTCGACAGGACATGGGGGGAATAATTCACCCCTCCACTTT.

The gene calls are TRBV14 and TRBJ2-7; 7 bases are a match to TRBD2. The CDR3 totals 15 residues. Germline V gene lookup returns CDR1 SGHDN and CDR2 FVKESK. Trimming took 1 base from V and 3 from J; bases not matched to a gene: 6. The CDR3 region is CASSQGSLAVYEQYF. CDR3 coding DNA: TGTGCCAGCAGCCAAGGGAGCCTAGCGGTCTACGAGCAGTACTTC.

The gene calls are TRBV19 and TRBJ2-2, with a tentative D call TRBD2 (6 bases). Per the germline V gene, CDR1 is LNHDA and CDR2 is SQIVND (reference sequence). V was clipped by 5 bases and J by 4 bases, with 8 bases between them. This CDR3 contains 13 residues. The CDR3 here is CASSGDFTGELFF. In DNA form, the CDR3 reads TGTGCCAGTAGTGGGGACTTCACCGGGGAGCTGTTTTTT. Supplemented by reference TRBV19 and TRBJ2-2, the full variable domain reads DGGITQSPKYLFRKEGQNVTLSCEQNLNHDAMYWYRQDPGQGLRLIYYSQIVNDFQKGDIAEGYSVSREKKESFPLTVTSAQKNPTAFYLCASSGDFTGELFFGEGSRLTVL.

The rearrangement links TRBV7-9 to TRBJ1-6; the match to TRBD1 covers 7 bases. V lost 5 bases and J lost 7; bases outside the gene matches: 5. Germline CDR1 is SEHNR and CDR2 is FQNEAQ (reference sequence). This CDR3 is 14 amino acids long. Here the CDR3 reads CASSPGQRNSPLHF. The CDR3 region has the DNA TGTGCCAGCAGCCCGGGACAGCGAAATTCACCCCTCCACTTT.

The J gene is TRBJ1-5, the V gene TRBV6-2 or TRBV6-3; D is undetermined. Germline CDR1 and CDR2: MNHEY and SVGEGT. The CDR3 totals 14 residues. Deletions cut 4 bases from V and 16 bases from J, with 23 bases between. The CDR3 nucleotides read TGTGCCAGCAGTTTGACATGGAGAAATCAGCCCAATCATTTT. Its translation: CASSLTWRNQPNHF.

The rearrangement uses TRBV28 and TRBJ2-7; 7 bases fit TRBD1. Germline values: CDR1 MDHEN, CDR2 SYDVKM. The length of the CDR3 is 16 residues. The ends lost 6 bases at V and 3 bases at J; junction bases unmatched: 14. The CDR3 spells CASRDLQGPHRYEQYF. CDR3 coding DNA: TGTGCCAGCAGAGACTTACAGGGGCCACACCGCTACGAGCAGTACTTC.

The rearrangement uses TRBV6-8 and TRBJ1-1; the match to TRBD1 covers 10 bases. The CDR3 sequence is 17 residues long. The junction had 14 bases not matched to a gene; V was cut back by 5 bases and J by 5 bases. CDR1 is MNHGY, CDR2 SAAAGT, per germline. For the CDR3, the DNA is TGTGCCAGCAGTCCCGCCGTCCCCGGGACAGGGGTAACTGAAGCTTTCTTT. This translates into CASSPAVPGTGVTEAFF.

Concerning this clonotype itself: Its ends do not fully match the called genes, so a read error is possible. DNA of the CDR3: TGCAGTGCGTCCTATTCTCTGGCGGGGGGGACGAATACGCCGTATTTT. As protein: CSASYSLAGGTNTPYF. The chain combines TRBV20-1 with TRBJ2-3; TRBD2 aligns across 9 bases. Germline loops: CDR1 DFQATT, CDR2 SNEGSKA (reference sequence). This CDR3 is built from 16 residues.

This clonotype occurred many times. The rearrangement uses TRBV28 and TRBJ2-7; 7 positions agree with TRBD2. After removal of 9 bases from V and 4 bases from J, the junction contained 15 bases not matched to a gene. CDR1 and CDR2 (germline): MDHEN, SYDVKM. This CDR3 contains 15 residues. CDR3 sequence (DNA): TGTGCCAGTCCGCCCGAGGCGGGGGTCTGGTACGAGCAGTACTTC. Its translation: CASPPEAGVWYEQYF. The full variable domain, completed using reference TRBV28 and TRBJ2-7, is DVKVTQSSRYLVKRTGEKVFLECVQDMDHENMFWYRQDPGLGLRLIYFSYDVKMKEKGDIPEGYSVSREKKERFSLILESASTNQTSMYLCASPPEAGVWYEQYFGPGTRLTVT.

As concerns this clonotype: A read error may produce the germline difference seen at one junction end. This chain connects TRBV7-2 to TRBJ1-3; tentative D call: TRBD1 (6 bases). Per germline, CDR1 SGHTA and CDR2 FQGNSA. The CDR3 has 14 amino acids. CDR3 loop: CASSSGQPGNTIYW. Written as DNA, the CDR3 is TGTGCCAGCAGCTCCGGACAGCCTGGAAACACCATATATTGG. Filled out from reference TRBV7-2 and TRBJ1-3, the complete variable domain reads GAGVSQSPSNKVTEKGKDVELRCDPISGHTALYWYRQSLGQGLEFLIYFQGNSAPDKSGLPSDRFSAERTGGSVSTLTIQRTQQEDSAVYLCASSSGQPGNTIYWGEGSWLTVV.

The CDR3 bases are TGTGCCAGCTCACCGGACAGCTCTGGGGCCAACGTCCTGACTTTC. This translates into CASSPDSSGANVLTF. The rearrangement joins TRBV18 to TRBJ2-6; D perhaps matches TRBD1 (6 bases). The V end lost 3 bases, the J end lost 0 bases, and 6 bases lay between the germline ends. Germline V gene sequence: CDR1 KGHSH, CDR2 LQKENI. There are 15 residues in the CDR3.

The V gene is TRBV4-3, the J gene TRBJ2-3, with D uncertain. Trimming removed 0 bases at V and 0 bases at J, with 13 bases between. Germline V CDR1 and CDR2: LGHNA, YSLEER. The CDR3 contains 17 residues. The CDR3 protein is CASSQDQRIASTDTQYF. In nucleotides, the CDR3 is TGCGCCAGCAGCCAAGATCAACGGATTGCTAGCACAGATACGCAGTATTTT.

The gene calls are TRBV4-1 and TRBJ2-1; D is unclear. The CDR3 loop spans 14 amino acids. Germline V CDR1 and CDR2: MGHRA, YSYEKL. The V end was cut by 3 bases, the J end by 6 bases, with 12 bases between. The CDR3 region is CASSHTARANEQFF. CDR3 sequence (DNA): TGCGCCAGCAGCCATACTGCAAGAGCCAATGAGCAGTTCTTC.

This chain uses TRBV28 with TRBJ2-1; D perhaps matches TRBD2 (5 bases). Germline lookup yields CDR1 MDHEN and CDR2 SYDVKM. The V end was cut by 5 bases, the J end by 9 bases, with 17 bases between. The CDR3 extends over 14 amino acids. CDR3 amino acids: CASSPPGERPEQFF. The CDR3, as DNA: TGTGCCAGCAGTCCCCCCGGGGAGCGGCCTGAGCAGTTCTTC.

This clonotype was counted only a few times. This sequence may be a read error, since a much larger clone differs from it by one base. J is TRBJ1-1 and V is TRBV5-6, with 9 bases identical to TRBD1. Germline CDR1 and CDR2: SGHDT and YYEEEE. After removal of 4 bases from V and 3 bases from J, the junction contained 1 base not matched to a gene. The CDR3 totals 13 residues. In DNA form, the CDR3 reads TGTGCCAGCAGCCGGACAGGGGACACTGAAGCTTTCTTT. Translation: CASSRTGDTEAFF.

The V call is TRBV28, the J call TRBJ2-5; tentatively, D is TRBD1 (6 bases). The CDR3 length is 16 residues. Trimming shortened V by 5 bases and J by 1 base, and 17 bases separated the two germline ends. Germline CDR1 and CDR2: MDHEN and SYDVKM. The CDR3 DNA follows: TGTGCCAGCAGTGTAATCGGGCGAGGGGGCCAAGAGACCCAGTACTTC. Amino acids: CASSVIGRGGQETQYF.

In its sample, this clonotype was seen many times. V is TRBV6-2 or TRBV6-3 and J is TRBJ2-3; TRBD2 matches 10 bases. Trimming took 0 bases from V and 5 from J; bases not matched to a gene: 8. Germline values: CDR1 MNHEY, CDR2 SVGEGT. This CDR3 comprises 17 residues. The CDR3 DNA follows: TGTGCCAGCAGTTACTCGAGTCAGCGGGGGGGCCGAGATACGCAGTATTTT. It codes for CASSYSSQRGGRDTQYF.

This clonotype turned up a few times. The CDR3 is CASSVSQGSEEQYF. CDR3 sequence (DNA): TGTGCCAGCAGCGTATCTCAGGGGTCGGAAGAGCAGTACTTC. The V gene is TRBV7-9, the J gene TRBJ2-7; maybe TRBD1 (6 bases). V gave up 5 bases and J gave up 7 bases, with 18 bases separating them. The CDR3 has 14 residues. Germline-derived CDR1 and CDR2 are SEHNR and FQNEAQ (reference sequence).

Points on this clonotype: Since the CDR3 does not end with the conserved phenylalanine or tryptophan, this likely comes from a read error. V and J are TRBV2 and TRBJ2-7, with D possibly matching TRBD2 (6 bases). Trimming cost V 1 base and J 6 bases, with 13 bases left between them. This CDR3 is 14 amino acids long. Germline-derived CDR1 and CDR2 are SNHLY and FYNNEI. This chain's CDR3 is CASSEEGTFGEQYL. The CDR3 nucleotides read TGTGCCAGCAGTGAAGAGGGGACTTTTGGCGAGCAGTACTTA.

The chain uses TRBV18 and TRBJ1-4; D unresolved. Looked up from germline, CDR1 is KGHSH and CDR2 is LQKENI. The CDR3 length is 15 residues. Trimming stripped 5 bases from V and 0 bases from J, with 10 bases between. Written as DNA, the CDR3 is TGTGCCAGCTCATCAGGACGAACAACTAATGAAAAACTGTTTTTT. Translation: CASSSGRTTNEKLFF.

This clonotype has just a few counts. The J gene is TRBJ2-6, the V gene TRBV7-6; no reliable D call. In germline, CDR1 is SGHVS, CDR2 FNYEAQ. This CDR3 region has 14 residues. V gave up 5 bases and J gave up 4 bases, with 9 bases separating them. The DNA for the CDR3 is TGTGCCAGCAGCCCCAGCCGCGGGGCCAACGTCCTGACTTTC. It specifies CASSPSRGANVLTF.

The sample holds a few counts of this clonotype. The chain joins TRBV7-9 to TRBJ1-2, with 10 bases that match TRBD1. Germline assignment: CDR1 SEHNR and CDR2 FQNEAQ (reference sequence). Trimming cost V 4 bases and J 4 bases; bases outside gene matches: 18. CDR3 length equals 19 residues. The chain's CDR3 is CASSWYRDRGVPEGYGYTF. CDR3 in DNA: TGTGCCAGCAGCTGGTACCGGGACAGGGGAGTTCCGGAGGGCTATGGCTACACCTTC. The full variable domain, its missing parts supplied by reference TRBV7-9 and TRBJ1-2, is DTGVSQNPRHKITKRGQNVTFRCDPISEHNRLYWYRQTLGQGPEFLTYFQNEAQLEKSRLLSDRFSAERPKGSFSTLEIQRTEQGDSAMYLCASSWYRDRGVPEGYGYTFGSGTRLTVV.

This clonotype was seen only a few times. V and J are TRBV28 and TRBJ2-1, with D possibly TRBD1 on 5 matching bases. The CDR3 spans 14 residues. V lost 3 bases and J 5 bases, leaving 11 bases between the germline ends. From germline, CDR1 is MDHEN and CDR2 SYDVKM. The CDR3 region has the DNA TGTGCCAGCAGTTTTCAGGGCCGGAACAATGAGCAGTTCTTC. Translated, it gives CASSFQGRNNEQFF.

J is TRBJ2-5 and V is TRBV12-3 or TRBV12-4, with D possibly TRBD1 on 6 matching bases. V dropped 6 bases and J dropped 5 bases, with 13 bases sitting between them. This CDR3 is 13 amino acids long. In DNA, the CDR3 is TGTGCCAGCAGCCCGCAGGGGTCGGAGACCCAGTACTTC. This sequence encodes CASSPQGSETQYF.

This chain joins TRBV27 and TRBJ1-5; D remains unclear. Per the germline V gene, CDR1 is MNHEY and CDR2 is SMNVEV (reference sequence). The CDR3 runs to 13 residues. Deletions cut 1 base from V and 5 bases from J, with 6 bases between. CDR3 in amino acids: CASSLLVDQPQHF. The CDR3 coding sequence is TGTGCCAGCAGTTTATTGGTTGATCAGCCCCAGCATTTT.

V is TRBV12-3 or TRBV12-4 and J is TRBJ2-3; possible D gene TRBD2, 6 bases. The V gene lost 6 bases and the J gene lost 6 bases, with 10 bases spanning the gap. The CDR3 runs 12 residues. CDR3: CASRRDLDTQYF. The CDR3 DNA reads as TGTGCCAGCAGGCGGGACCTCGATACGCAGTATTTT.

This clonotype has just a few counts. The CDR3 sequence is CASSQRQTISYEQYF. The CDR3 DNA is TGTGCCAGCAGCCAACGACAGACGATATCCTACGAGCAGTACTTC. This chain joins TRBV7-8 and TRBJ2-7; D is possibly TRBD1 (5 bases). CDR1 and CDR2 from the germline V gene are SGHVS and FQNEAQ. The CDR3 covers 15 residues. V lost 5 bases, J lost 1 base, and 15 bases lay in between.